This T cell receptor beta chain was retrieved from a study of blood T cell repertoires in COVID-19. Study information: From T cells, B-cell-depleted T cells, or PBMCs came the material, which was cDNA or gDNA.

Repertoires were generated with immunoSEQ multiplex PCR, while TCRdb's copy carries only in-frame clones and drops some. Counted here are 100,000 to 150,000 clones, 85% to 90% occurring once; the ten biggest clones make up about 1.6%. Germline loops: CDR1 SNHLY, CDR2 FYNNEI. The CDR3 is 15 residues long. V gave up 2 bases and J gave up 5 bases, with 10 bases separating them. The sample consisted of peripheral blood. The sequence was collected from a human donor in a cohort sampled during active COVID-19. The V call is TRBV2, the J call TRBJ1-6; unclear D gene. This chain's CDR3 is CASSESGWDNSPLHF. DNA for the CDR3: TGTGCCAGCAGTGAATCGGGGTGGGATAATTCACCCCTCCACTTT.